The sequence of this T cell receptor (beta chain) was determined in a study of tissue T cells after allogeneic stem cell transplantation. Looking at the study overall: Samples with visible lymphocytes on H&E were prioritized for sequencing.

CDR3 sequences, V/J genes, frequencies and template counts came from survey-depth TCRbeta sequencing. TCRdb keeps only in-frame clones here, not all; method: immunoSEQ multiplex PCR. Of over 4,000 clones in the sample, around two thirds were seen once. General observations from the study: The study did not identify alloreactive or antigen-specific tissue TCRs, and some clones might be persisting host cells. Only a limited share of tissue TCRs appeared in blood or spleen.

Comment on this clone: The antigen remains undetermined.

Germline CDR1 reads SGHRS; CDR2 reads YFSETQ. V shed 0 bases and J shed 2 bases, with 11 bases lying between them. This CDR3 contains 15 residues. This receptor was identified in a male donor at least 60 years old with lung cancer. Source: left colon tissue, taken at autopsy. J is TRBJ2-5 and V is TRBV5-1; possibly TRBD2 for D (5 bases). CDR3: CASSLDAGLQETQYF. The CDR3 DNA reads TGCGCCAGCAGCTTGGATGCAGGACTTCAAGAGACCCAGTACTTC.